This is a list of T cell receptor beta chains from one sample in a study of T cell repertoires in cytomegalovirus infection. Using its own MiXCR run on the reads, TCRdb lists one record per CDR3 protein. Of under 350,000 distinct CDR3 sequences listed, around 9.6% are singletons. The sample was PBMCs. The receptors originated from a human donor in good health (CMV status not recorded). Some clones in this sample may be carry-over from other donors' samples. CDR3s include the opening cysteine and the closing phenylalanine or tryptophan. D genes are given only for firm matches. Sizes are listed as how often the clone was seen (once, few, many) or a class if it is expanded.

d_call j_call clone_size v_call cdr3_aa cdr3_nt
- TRBJ2-5 many TRBV2 CASRGSRETQYF TGTGCCAGCAGAGGTTCCCGGGAGACCCAGTACTTC
- TRBJ1-4 few TRBV7-9 CASSPQDSDVEKLFF TGTGCCAGCAGCCCTCAGGACAGCGATGTTGAAAAACTGTTTTTT
TRBD1 TRBJ2-5 many TRBV20-1 CSARGDRQETQYF TGCAGTGCTAGAGGGGACAGACAAGAGACCCAGTACTTC
- TRBJ1-3 few TRBV11-3 CASSPGGRSGNTIYF TGTGCCAGCAGCCCGGGAGGGAGGTCTGGAAACACCATATATTTT
TRBD2 TRBJ2-1 many TRBV11-2 CASILAGSYNEQFF TGTGCCAGCATTCTAGCGGGGTCCTACAATGAGCAGTTCTTC
- TRBJ2-5 many TRBV12-3/TRBV12-4 CASSFSGGETQYF TGTGCCAGCAGTTTTTCAGGAGGAGAGACCCAGTACTTC
- TRBJ1-3 many TRBV7-2 CASSLPDGDSGNTIYF TGTGCCAGCAGCTTACCCGACGGAGACTCTGGAAACACCATATATTTT
TRBD1 TRBJ2-1 many TRBV7-2 CASSPQGAHNEQFF TGTGCCAGCAGCCCCCAGGGGGCTCACAATGAGCAGTTCTTC
- TRBJ1-6 many TRBV7-2 CASSLTGNYNSPLHF TGTGCCAGCAGCTTAACCGGAAACTATAATTCACCCCTCCACTTT
- TRBJ2-1 many TRBV5-4 CANYPWGGPESNNEQFF TGTGCCAACTACCCGTGGGGGGGGCCAGAGTCGAACAATGAGCAGTTCTTC
TRBD1 TRBJ2-5 many TRBV9 CASSAPGGGETQYF TGTGCCAGCAGCGCGCCAGGGGGCGGGGAGACCCAGTACTTC